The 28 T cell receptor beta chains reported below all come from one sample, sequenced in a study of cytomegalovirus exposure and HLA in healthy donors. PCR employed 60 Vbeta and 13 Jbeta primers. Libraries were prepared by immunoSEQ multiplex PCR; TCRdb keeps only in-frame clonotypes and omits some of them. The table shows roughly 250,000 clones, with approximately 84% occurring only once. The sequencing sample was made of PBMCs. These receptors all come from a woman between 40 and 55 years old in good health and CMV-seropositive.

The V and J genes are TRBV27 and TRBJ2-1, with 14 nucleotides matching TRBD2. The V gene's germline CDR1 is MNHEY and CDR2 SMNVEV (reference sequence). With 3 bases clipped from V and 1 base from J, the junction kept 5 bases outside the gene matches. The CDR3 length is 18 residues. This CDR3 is CASSFGLAGGPSYNEQFF. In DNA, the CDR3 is TGTGCCAGCAGTTTTGGACTAGCGGGAGGTCCTTCCTACAATGAGCAGTTCTTC.

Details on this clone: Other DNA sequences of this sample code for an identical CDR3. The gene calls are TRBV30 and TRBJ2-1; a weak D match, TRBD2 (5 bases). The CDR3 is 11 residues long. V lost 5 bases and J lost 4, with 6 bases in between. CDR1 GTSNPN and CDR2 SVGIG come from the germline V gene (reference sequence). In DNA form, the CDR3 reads TGTGCCTGGTCGGGATACAATGAGCAGTTCTTC. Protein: CAWSGYNEQFF.

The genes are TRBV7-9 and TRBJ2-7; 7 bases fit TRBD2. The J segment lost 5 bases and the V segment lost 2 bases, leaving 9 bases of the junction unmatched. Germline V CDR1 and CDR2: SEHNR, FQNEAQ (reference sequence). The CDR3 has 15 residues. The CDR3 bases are TGTGCCAGCAGCTTAACGGGGGAGGGTATCAACGAGCAGTACTTC. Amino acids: CASSLTGEGINEQYF. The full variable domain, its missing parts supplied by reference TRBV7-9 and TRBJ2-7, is DTGVSQNPRHKITKRGQNVTFRCDPISEHNRLYWYRQTLGQGPEFLTYFQNEAQLEKSRLLSDRFSAERPKGSFSTLEIQRTEQGDSAMYLCASSLTGEGINEQYFGPGTRLTVT.

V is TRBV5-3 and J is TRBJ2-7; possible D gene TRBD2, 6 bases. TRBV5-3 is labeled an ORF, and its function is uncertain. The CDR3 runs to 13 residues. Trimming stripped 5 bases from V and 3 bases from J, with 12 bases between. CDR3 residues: CARRYPGLYEQYF. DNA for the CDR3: TGTGCCAGAAGATATCCGGGACTCTACGAGCAGTACTTC.

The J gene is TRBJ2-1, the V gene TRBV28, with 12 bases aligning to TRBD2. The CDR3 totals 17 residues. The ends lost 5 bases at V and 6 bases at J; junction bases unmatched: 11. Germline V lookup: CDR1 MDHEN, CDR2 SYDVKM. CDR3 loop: CASSMTSGRRIGNEQFF. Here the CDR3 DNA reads TGTGCCAGCAGTATGACTAGCGGGAGAAGAATAGGCAATGAGCAGTTCTTC.

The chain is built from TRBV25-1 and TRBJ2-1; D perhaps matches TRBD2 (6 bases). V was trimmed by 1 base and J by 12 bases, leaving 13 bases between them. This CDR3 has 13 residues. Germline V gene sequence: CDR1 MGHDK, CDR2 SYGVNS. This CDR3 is CASSESGTSGQFF. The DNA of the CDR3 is TGTGCCAGCAGTGAATCGGGGACTTCAGGGCAGTTCTTC. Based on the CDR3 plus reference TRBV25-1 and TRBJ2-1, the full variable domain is EADIYQTPRYLVIGTGKKITLECSQTMGHDKMYWYQQDPGMELHLIHYSYGVNSTEKGDLSSESTVSRIRTEHFPLTLESARPSHTSQYLCASSESGTSGQFFGPGTRLTVL.

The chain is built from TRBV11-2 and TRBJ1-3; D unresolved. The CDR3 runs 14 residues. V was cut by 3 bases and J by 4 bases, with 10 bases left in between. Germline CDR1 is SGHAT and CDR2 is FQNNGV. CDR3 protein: CASSFSGGGNTIYF. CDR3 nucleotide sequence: TGTGCCAGCAGCTTCTCGGGAGGCGGAAACACCATATATTTT.

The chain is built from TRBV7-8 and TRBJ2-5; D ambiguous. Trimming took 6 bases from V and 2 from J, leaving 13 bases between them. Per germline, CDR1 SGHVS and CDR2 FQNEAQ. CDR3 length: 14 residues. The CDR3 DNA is TGTGCCAGCAGTGTGGGTAAGAGGCAAGAGACCCAGTACTTC. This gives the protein CASSVGKRQETQYF.

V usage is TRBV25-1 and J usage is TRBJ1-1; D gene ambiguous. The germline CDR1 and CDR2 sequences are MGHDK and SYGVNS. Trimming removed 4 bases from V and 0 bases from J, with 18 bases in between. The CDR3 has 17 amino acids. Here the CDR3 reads CASSGSARSPMNTEAFF. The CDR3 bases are TGTGCCAGCAGTGGATCCGCTCGGTCCCCCATGAACACTGAAGCTTTCTTT.

CDR3 DNA sequence: TGTGCCAGCAGTTTAACGGGTCTGACGGAATACTCCTACGAGCAGTACTTC. It yields the protein CASSLTGLTEYSYEQYF. The rearrangement links TRBV28 to TRBJ2-7; D is ambiguous. The CDR3 sequence is 17 residues long. The V gene's germline CDR1 is MDHEN and CDR2 SYDVKM. V dropped 2 bases and J dropped 0 bases, with 17 bases sitting between them.

The CDR3 here is CAWRASGSYNEQFF. In nucleotides, the CDR3 is TGTGCCTGGAGGGCCAGCGGCTCCTACAATGAGCAGTTCTTC. The chain recombines TRBV30 with TRBJ2-1; possibly TRBD2 for D (5 bases). The CDR3 is made up of 14 amino acids. V lost 3 bases to trimming and J lost 0 bases, with 9 bases between them. Germline CDR1 GTSNPN, CDR2 SVGIG (reference sequence).

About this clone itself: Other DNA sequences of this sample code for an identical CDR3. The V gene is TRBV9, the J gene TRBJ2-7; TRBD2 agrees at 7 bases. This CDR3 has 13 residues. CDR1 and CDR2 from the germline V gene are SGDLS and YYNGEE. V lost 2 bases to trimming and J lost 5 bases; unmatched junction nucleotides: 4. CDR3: CASSVGGGDEQYF. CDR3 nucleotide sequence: TGTGCCAGCAGCGTTGGTGGGGGGGACGAGCAGTACTTC.

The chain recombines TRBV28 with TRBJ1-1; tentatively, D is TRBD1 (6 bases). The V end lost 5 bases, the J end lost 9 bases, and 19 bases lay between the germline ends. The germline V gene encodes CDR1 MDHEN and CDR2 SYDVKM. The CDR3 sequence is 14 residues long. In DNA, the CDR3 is TGTGCCAGCAGTCGATCGCAGGGGCAAAGAAAAGCTTTCTTT. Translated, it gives CASSRSQGQRKAFF. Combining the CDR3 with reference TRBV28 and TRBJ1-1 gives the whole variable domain DVKVTQSSRYLVKRTGEKVFLECVQDMDHENMFWYRQDPGLGLRLIYFSYDVKMKEKGDIPEGYSVSREKKERFSLILESASTNQTSMYLCASSRSQGQRKAFFGQGTRLTVV.

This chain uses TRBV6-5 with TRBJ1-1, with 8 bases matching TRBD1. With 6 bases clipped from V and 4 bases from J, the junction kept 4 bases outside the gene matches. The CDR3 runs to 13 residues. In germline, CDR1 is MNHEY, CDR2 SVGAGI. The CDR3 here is CASSRGQGTEAFF. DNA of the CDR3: TGTGCCAGCAGCAGGGGGCAAGGCACTGAAGCTTTCTTT.

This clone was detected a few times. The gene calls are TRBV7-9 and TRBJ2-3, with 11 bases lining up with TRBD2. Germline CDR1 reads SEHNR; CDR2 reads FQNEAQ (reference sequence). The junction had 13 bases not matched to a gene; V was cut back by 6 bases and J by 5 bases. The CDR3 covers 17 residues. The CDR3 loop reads CASRSARGTSGLDTQYF. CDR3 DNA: TGTGCCAGCAGATCAGCCCGCGGGACTAGCGGTTTAGATACGCAGTATTTT.

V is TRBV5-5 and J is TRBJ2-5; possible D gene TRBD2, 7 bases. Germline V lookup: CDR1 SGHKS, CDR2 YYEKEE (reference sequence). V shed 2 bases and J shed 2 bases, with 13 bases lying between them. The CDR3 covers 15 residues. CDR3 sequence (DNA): TGTGCCAGCAGCTTTGAGGGAGGGGGACAAGAGACCCAGTACTTC. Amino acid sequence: CASSFEGGGQETQYF.

The CDR3 protein is CASSRTQGGYEQYF. The DNA of the CDR3 is TGTGCCAGCAGCCGGACACAGGGGGGCTACGAGCAGTACTTC. The chain combines TRBV14 with TRBJ2-7; 8 bases align to TRBD1. Trimming removed 4 bases from V and 3 bases from J; junction bases left unmatched: 5. The CDR3 spans 14 residues. Germline V gene lookup returns CDR1 SGHDN and CDR2 FVKESK.

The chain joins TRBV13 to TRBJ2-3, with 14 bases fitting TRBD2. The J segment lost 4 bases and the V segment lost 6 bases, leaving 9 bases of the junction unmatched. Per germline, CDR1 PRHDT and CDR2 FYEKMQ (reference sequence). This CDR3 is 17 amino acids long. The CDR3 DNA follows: TGTGCCAGCAGTTTGACTAGCGGGAGGGCGTGGGCAGATACGCAGTATTTT. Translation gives CASSLTSGRAWADTQYF.

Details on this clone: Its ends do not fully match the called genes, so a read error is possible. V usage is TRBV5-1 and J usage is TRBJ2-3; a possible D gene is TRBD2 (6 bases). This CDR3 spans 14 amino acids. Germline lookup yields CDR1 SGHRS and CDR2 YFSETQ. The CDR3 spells CASSLEGAPDTQYF. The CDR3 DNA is TGCGCCAGCAGTTTGGAGGGAGCCCCCGATACGCAGTATTTT.

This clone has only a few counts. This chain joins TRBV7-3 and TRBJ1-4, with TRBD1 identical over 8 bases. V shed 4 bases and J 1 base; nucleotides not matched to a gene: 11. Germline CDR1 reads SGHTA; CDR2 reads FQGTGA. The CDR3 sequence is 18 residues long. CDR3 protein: CASSSTRGQAITNEKLFF. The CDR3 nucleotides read TGTGCCAGCAGCTCCACGAGGGGACAGGCCATAACTAATGAAAAACTGTTTTTT.

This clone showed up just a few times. This CDR3 is CASSYSPSQPQHF. The CDR3 DNA is TGTGCCAGCAGTTACTCTCCCTCCCAGCCCCAGCATTTT. The gene calls are TRBV6-5 and TRBJ1-5; D gene unclear. Deletions cut 0 bases from V and 7 bases from J, with 7 bases between. Germline assignment: CDR1 MNHEY and CDR2 SVGAGI. The CDR3 is 13 amino acids.

CDR3: CASSSRTSTMRPNEQFF. The CDR3 bases are TGTGCCAGCAGCTCGCGGACTAGCACCATGAGGCCCAATGAGCAGTTCTTC. The chain employs TRBV7-2 and TRBJ2-1; 8 nucleotides align to TRBD2. The CDR3 sequence is 17 residues long. The V segment lost 4 bases and the J segment 6 bases; nucleotides outside the gene matches: 14. CDR1 is SGHTA, CDR2 FQGNSA, per germline.

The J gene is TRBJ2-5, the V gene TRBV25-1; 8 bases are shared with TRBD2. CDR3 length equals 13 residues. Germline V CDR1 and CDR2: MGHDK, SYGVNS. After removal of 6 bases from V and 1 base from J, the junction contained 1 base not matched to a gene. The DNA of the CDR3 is TGTGCCAGCAGACTAGCGGTCCAAGAGACCCAGTACTTC. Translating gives CASRLAVQETQYF.

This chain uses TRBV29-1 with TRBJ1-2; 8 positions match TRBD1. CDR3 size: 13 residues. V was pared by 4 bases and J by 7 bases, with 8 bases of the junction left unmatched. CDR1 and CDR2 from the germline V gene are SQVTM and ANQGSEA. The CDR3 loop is CSVGGTGVSGYTF. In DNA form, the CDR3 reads TGCAGCGTTGGTGGGACAGGAGTAAGTGGCTACACCTTC.

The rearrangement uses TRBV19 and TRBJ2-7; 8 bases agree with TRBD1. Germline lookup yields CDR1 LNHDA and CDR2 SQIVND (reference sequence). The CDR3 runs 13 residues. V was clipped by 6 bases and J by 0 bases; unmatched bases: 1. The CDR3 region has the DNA TGTGCCAGTAGCGGGACAGGCTCCTACGAGCAGTACTTC. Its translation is CASSGTGSYEQYF. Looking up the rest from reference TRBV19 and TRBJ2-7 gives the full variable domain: DGGITQSPKYLFRKEGQNVTLSCEQNLNHDAMYWYRQDPGQGLRLIYYSQIVNDFQKGDIAEGYSVSREKKESFPLTVTSAQKNPTAFYLCASSGTGSYEQYFGPGTRLTVT.

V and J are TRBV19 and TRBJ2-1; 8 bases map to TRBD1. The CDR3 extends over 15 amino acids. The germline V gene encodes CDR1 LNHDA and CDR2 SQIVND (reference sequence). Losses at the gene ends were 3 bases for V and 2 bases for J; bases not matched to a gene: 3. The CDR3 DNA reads TGTGCCAGTAGTATTATACAGGGGGCCTACAATGAGCAGTTCTTC. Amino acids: CASSIIQGAYNEQFF. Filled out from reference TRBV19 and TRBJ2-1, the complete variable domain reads DGGITQSPKYLFRKEGQNVTLSCEQNLNHDAMYWYRQDPGQGLRLIYYSQIVNDFQKGDIAEGYSVSREKKESFPLTVTSAQKNPTAFYLCASSIIQGAYNEQFFGPGTRLTVL.

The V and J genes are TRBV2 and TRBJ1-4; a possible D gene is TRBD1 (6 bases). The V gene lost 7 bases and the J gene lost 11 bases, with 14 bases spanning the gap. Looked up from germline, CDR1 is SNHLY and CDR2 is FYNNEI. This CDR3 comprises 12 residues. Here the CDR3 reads CASKGVPGKLFF. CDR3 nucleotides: TGTGCCAGCAAGGGGGTTCCTGGTAAACTGTTTTTT.

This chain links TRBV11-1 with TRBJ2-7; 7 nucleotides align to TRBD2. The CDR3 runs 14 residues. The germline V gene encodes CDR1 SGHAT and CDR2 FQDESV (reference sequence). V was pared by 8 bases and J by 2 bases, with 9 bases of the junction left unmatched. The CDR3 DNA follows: TGTGCCAGCGGCCGGGCGGGAGAGACCTACGAGCAGTACTTC. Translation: CASGRAGETYEQYF.